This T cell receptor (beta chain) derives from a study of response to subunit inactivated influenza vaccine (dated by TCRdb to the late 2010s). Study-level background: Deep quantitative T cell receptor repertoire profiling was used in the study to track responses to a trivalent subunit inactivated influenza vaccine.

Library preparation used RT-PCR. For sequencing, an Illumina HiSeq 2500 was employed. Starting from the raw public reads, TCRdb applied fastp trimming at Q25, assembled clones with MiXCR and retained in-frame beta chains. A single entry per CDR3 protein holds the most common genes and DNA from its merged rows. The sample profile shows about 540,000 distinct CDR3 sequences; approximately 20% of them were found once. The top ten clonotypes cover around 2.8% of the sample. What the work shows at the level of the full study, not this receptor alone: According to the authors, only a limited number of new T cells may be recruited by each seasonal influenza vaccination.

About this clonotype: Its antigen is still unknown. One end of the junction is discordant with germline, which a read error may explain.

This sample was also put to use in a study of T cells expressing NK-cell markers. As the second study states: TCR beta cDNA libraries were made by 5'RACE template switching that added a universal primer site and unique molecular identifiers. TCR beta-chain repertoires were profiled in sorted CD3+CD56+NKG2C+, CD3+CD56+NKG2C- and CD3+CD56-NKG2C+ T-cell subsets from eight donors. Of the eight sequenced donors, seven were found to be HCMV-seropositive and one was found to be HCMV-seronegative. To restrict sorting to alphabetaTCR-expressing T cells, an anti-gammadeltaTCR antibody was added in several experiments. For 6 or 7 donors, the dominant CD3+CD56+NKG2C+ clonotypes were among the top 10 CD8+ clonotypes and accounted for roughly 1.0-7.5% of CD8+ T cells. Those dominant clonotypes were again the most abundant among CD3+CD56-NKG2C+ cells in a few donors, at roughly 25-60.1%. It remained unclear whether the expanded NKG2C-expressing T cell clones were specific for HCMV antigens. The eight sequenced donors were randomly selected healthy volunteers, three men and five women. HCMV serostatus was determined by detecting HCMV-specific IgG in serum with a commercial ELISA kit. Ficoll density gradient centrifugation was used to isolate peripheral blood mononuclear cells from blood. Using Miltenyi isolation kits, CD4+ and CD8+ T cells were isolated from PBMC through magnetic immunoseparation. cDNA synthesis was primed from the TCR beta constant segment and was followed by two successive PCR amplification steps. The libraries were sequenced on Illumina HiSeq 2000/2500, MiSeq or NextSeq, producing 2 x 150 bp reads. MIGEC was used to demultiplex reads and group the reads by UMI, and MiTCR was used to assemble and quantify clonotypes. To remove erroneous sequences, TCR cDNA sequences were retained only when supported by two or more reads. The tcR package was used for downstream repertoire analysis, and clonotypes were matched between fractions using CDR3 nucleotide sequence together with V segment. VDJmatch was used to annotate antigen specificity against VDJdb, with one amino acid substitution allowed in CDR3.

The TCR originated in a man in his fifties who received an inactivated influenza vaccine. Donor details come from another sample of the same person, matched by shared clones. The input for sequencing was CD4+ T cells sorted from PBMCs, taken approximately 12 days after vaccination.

The nucleotide sequence reads TGCGCCAGCAGTGAGAATCGTGGGGATTTT. Its translation is CASSENRGDF. The rearrangement combines TRBV10-1 with TRBJ2-3; too little of a D gene remains to name it. In the germline V gene (reference sequence), CDR1 corresponds to WNHNN and CDR2 to SYGVQD. The CDR3 has 10 amino acids, counting the end cysteine and phenylalanine. Just the 30-base CDR3 DNA is kept, in frame starting at base 1.